Given below is one T cell receptor beta chain in context. The data stem from a study of blood T cell repertoires in COVID-19. Background on the study: There were acute and convalescent COVID-19 samples, and they came from the United States, Italy and Spain. T cells, B-cell-depleted T cells, or PBMCs provided the cDNA or gDNA that served as material.

Authors' data handling: Amplification of reference gene primers provided the estimated nucleated cell counts. The protocol was immunoSEQ multiplex PCR, while the TCRdb copy is restricted to in-frame clones and leaves out a portion. The V and J calls and clone size are taken from that table; D and trimming were inferred from the DNA. The sample lists about 110,000 clones, 69% seen once, with less than 6.5% in the top ten. The ends were cut back, 3 bases at V and 7 bases at J, with 10 bases in the middle. The CDR3 is made up of 12 amino acids. Germline V CDR1 and CDR2: DFQATT, SNEGSKA (reference sequence).

The sequenced sample consisted of peripheral blood. V and J are TRBV20-1 and TRBJ2-1; D is ambiguous. This receptor was obtained from a man older than 75 with acute or convalescent COVID-19. The CDR3, as DNA: TGCAGTGCTAGTATTGAGAGGAATGAGCAGTTCTTC. Translating gives CSASIERNEQFF.